This is a list of T cell receptor beta chains from one sample in a study of blood T cells in healthy people across ages. TCRdb used MiXCR to reprocess the 5' RACE reads, holding one entry per CDR3 protein. The data contain over a million distinct CDR3 sequences, 40% to 50% of them singletons. Sequenced sample: blood. The source is a woman aged 55-69 years in good health. Each CDR3 is given with its conserved first and last residue. The D gene is left open where the match is weak. Size is omitted from some rows. Given values are once, few, many or a class for expanded clones.

v_call	d_call	cdr3_length	clone_size	j_call	cdr3_nt	cdr3_aa
TRBV5-1	NA	15	NA	TRBJ1-4	TGCGCCAGCAGCTCGGGCCAGGAAGGGAGTGAAAAACTGTTTTTT	CASSSGQEGSEKLFF
TRBV20-1	TRBD1	17	NA	TRBJ2-7	TGCAGTGCTAGGGGGACAGGGGGCAGGGACTCAATCTACGAGCAGTACTTC	CSARGTGGRDSIYEQYF
TRBV7-9	TRBD2	15	NA	TRBJ2-1	TGTGCCAGCAGCCCTACTAGCGGGAGGGCCCCTGAGCAGTTCTTC	CASSPTSGRAPEQFF
TRBV18	NA	14	NA	TRBJ2-7	TGTGCCAGCTCACCGAACGGGGTCGGCTACGAGCAGTACTTC	CASSPNGVGYEQYF
TRBV29-1	TRBD1	16	many	TRBJ2-3	TGCAGCGTCCCCCCAGGGGGATTGAGGGGCACAGATACGCAGTATTTT	CSVPPGGLRGTDTQYF
TRBV7-9	TRBD1	14	NA	TRBJ2-7	TGTGCCAGCAGCCCCCGGACAGGGCTTCACGAGCAGTACTTC	CASSPRTGLHEQYF
TRBV10-1	NA	15	NA	TRBJ1-5	TGCGCCAGCAGTGATTTTTGCTTCGGGGATCAGCCCCAGCATTTT	CASSDFCFGDQPQHF
TRBV11-2	NA	15	NA	TRBJ2-3	TGTGCCAGCAGCTTAGGTGCAACTAGCACAGATACGCAGTATTTT	CASSLGATSTDTQYF
TRBV10-3	NA	16	NA	TRBJ2-1	TGTGCCATCAGTGAAAGTGGCGGGTTCTCCTACAATGAGCAGTTCTTC	CAISESGGFSYNEQFF
TRBV6-5	NA	14	NA	TRBJ2-5	TGTGCCAGCAGTGACTCGGGGTTCCAAGAGACCCAGTACTTC	CASSDSGFQETQYF
TRBV5-1	NA	15	NA	TRBJ2-7	TGCGCCAGCAGCTTCCCTAGCGGACAGGGCTACGAGCAGTACTTC	CASSFPSGQGYEQYF
TRBV6-5	TRBD2	15	NA	TRBJ2-1	TGTGCCAGCAGTTACGACCAGCGGGACTACAATGAGCAGTTCTTC	CASSYDQRDYNEQFF
TRBV25-1	NA	14	NA	TRBJ1-1	TGTGCCAGCAGTGAATACGCTGGGAACACTGAAGCTTTCTTT	CASSEYAGNTEAFF